The 20 T cell receptor beta chains listed next were all sequenced from one sample in a study of patients and donors after allogeneic stem cell transplantation (dated by TCRdb to the early 2020s). The method behind the library was RT-PCR. Sequenced on a NextSeq 550. TCRdb cleaned the public reads at Q25 with fastp, built clones with MiXCR and kept in-frame beta chains. For every CDR3 protein sequence, its rows merge into one entry that carries the most common genes and DNA. Recorded for this sample are 400,000 to 450,000 distinct CDR3 sequences; 16% of them occurred a single time. The ten largest make up over 6% of the sample. The specimen was blood, either unsorted or a sorted T cell fraction (not recorded which). The receptors originated from a human donor who was either an allogeneic HSCT recipient or a stem cell or donor lymphocyte infusion donor (not recorded which). It is not recorded whose cells these are; they may come from a transplant donor.

A remark on this clonotype: The junction does not match germline at one end; this may be a read error. This chain links TRBV5-1 with TRBJ1-2; possible D gene TRBD1, 5 bases. The germline V gene has CDR1 SGHRS and CDR2 YFSETQ. This CDR3 is 13 amino acids long. CDR3 amino acids: CASSVQGDYSYTF. As DNA, the CDR3 is TGCGCCAGCAGCGTTCAGGGTGACTATAGCTACACCTTC.

V and J are TRBV15 and TRBJ2-3; D not resolved. This CDR3 contains 13 residues. CDR1 is LNHNV, CDR2 YYDKDF, per germline (reference sequence). V was trimmed by 3 bases and J by 4 bases, leaving 8 bases between them. CDR3 region: CATSRSGSDTQYF. CDR3 bases: TGTGCCACCAGCAGGTCGGGCTCAGATACGCAGTATTTT.

The table lists this clonotype with a few counts. The chain combines TRBV4-1 with TRBJ1-2; 7 nucleotides line up with TRBD1. Germline V gives CDR1 MGHRA, CDR2 YSYEKL. CDR3 length: 18 amino acids. V lost 1 base, J lost 6 bases, and 17 bases stayed unmatched. CDR3 DNA sequence: TGCGCCAGCAGCCAAGGGACAGGCGATCGCAAGAATCTGGATGGCTACACCTTC. It encodes CASSQGTGDRKNLDGYTF.

The sample holds a few counts of this clonotype. The V call is TRBV7-9, the J call TRBJ2-7; D is unclear. CDR3 length: 15 amino acids. V lost 1 base, J lost 2 bases, and 12 bases lay in between. Germline values: CDR1 SEHNR, CDR2 FQNEAQ (reference sequence). This CDR3 is CASSLERLSAYEQYF. The DNA for the CDR3 is TGTGCCAGCAGCTTAGAGAGACTTTCTGCCTACGAGCAGTACTTC.

V usage is TRBV9 and J usage is TRBJ1-4, with TRBD1 matching 8 bases. Looked up from germline, CDR1 is SGDLS and CDR2 is YYNGEE. V trimming: 1 base; J trimming: 5 bases; junction bases outside the gene matches: 1. This CDR3 comprises 14 residues. The CDR3 nucleotides read TGTGCCAGCAGCGTACGACAGGGGAATGAAAAACTGTTTTTT. This sequence encodes CASSVRQGNEKLFF.

V usage is TRBV12-3 or TRBV12-4 and J usage is TRBJ1-1; the D gene is possibly TRBD1 (5 bases). V lost 2 bases and J 2 bases, leaving 12 bases between the germline ends. The CDR3 is 15 residues long. Here the CDR3 reads CASSLNDRGNTEAFF. The CDR3 bases are TGTGCCAGCAGTTTAAATGATCGGGGCAACACTGAAGCTTTCTTT.

This chain uses TRBV5-1 with TRBJ2-2, with 7 bases aligning to TRBD2. The germline gives CDR1 SGHRS, CDR2 YFSETQ. CDR3 length: 15 amino acids. Trimming cost V 4 bases and J 5 bases; bases outside gene matches: 8. CDR3 DNA: TGCGCCAGCAGCCCGAAAACTAGCGCTACCGGGGAGCTGTTTTTT. Translation: CASSPKTSATGELFF.

This clonotype was observed many times. V is TRBV20-1 and J is TRBJ2-3, with D possibly TRBD1 on 7 matching bases. The germline V gene has CDR1 DFQATT and CDR2 SNEGSKA (reference sequence). Trimming removed 4 bases at V and 0 bases at J, with 14 bases between. The CDR3 sequence is 15 residues long. The CDR3 DNA reads as TGCAGTGCTACCGACGGGGGACAGAGCACAGATACGCAGTATTTT. This sequence encodes CSATDGGQSTDTQYF.

This clonotype turned up a few times. The V call is TRBV7-3, the J call TRBJ1-2; no clear D gene. Germline-derived CDR1 and CDR2 are SGHTA and FQGTGA. The CDR3 has 14 amino acids. Deletions cut 7 bases from V and 0 bases from J, with 12 bases between. In nucleotides, the CDR3 is TGTGCCAGCACCGAGTTAAAGGCTAACTATGGCTACACCTTC. Translation gives CASTELKANYGYTF.

This clonotype came up many times. The chain employs TRBV5-6 and TRBJ1-4, with D unresolved. This CDR3 region has 12 residues. Trimming took off 5 bases at V and 12 bases at J, with 14 bases between the two ends. The germline V gene encodes CDR1 SGHDT and CDR2 YYEEEE. The CDR3 spells CASSHNGRQLFF. CDR3 sequence (DNA): TGTGCCAGCAGTCATAACGGGCGCCAACTGTTTTTT.

This clonotype was detected a few times. The chain carries TRBV15 and TRBJ2-7; 10 bases are a match to TRBD2. This CDR3 spans 15 amino acids. Trimming took 0 bases from V and 5 from J; bases not matched to a gene: 4. The germline V gene has CDR1 LNHNV and CDR2 YYDKDF (reference sequence). As DNA, the CDR3 is TGTGCCACCAGCAGAGATAAGCTAGCGGGAGACGAGCAGTACTTC. It codes for CATSRDKLAGDEQYF.

This clonotype was detected ten times or more. This rearrangement joins TRBV24-1 to TRBJ2-1; D gene uncertain. The CDR3 is 16 residues long. V lost 4 bases and J lost 8, with 20 bases in between. Germline V gene data show CDR1 as KGHDR and CDR2 as SFDVKD. CDR3 nucleotides: TGTGCCACCAGTGACAGAAGGACGTCTAAAACTCATGAGCAGTTCTTC. Its translation is CATSDRRTSKTHEQFF.

In this sample, this clonotype turned up many times. The CDR3 coding sequence is TGTGCCAGCAGCTTGGGGACAGGGAGAAGCAATCAGCCCCAGCATTTT. Translating gives CASSLGTGRSNQPQHF. This chain uses TRBV5-6 with TRBJ1-5, with 8 bases matching TRBD1. The CDR3 totals 16 residues. Germline lookup yields CDR1 SGHDT and CDR2 YYEEEE. Trimming took 0 bases from V and 1 from J; bases not matched to a gene: 3.

This clonotype was found many times. This rearrangement joins TRBV11-2 to TRBJ2-2; D not certain. The germline V gene has CDR1 SGHAT and CDR2 FQNNGV. This CDR3 has 12 amino acids. V lost 3 bases and J 6 bases, leaving 5 bases between the germline ends. DNA of the CDR3: TGTGCCAGCAGCTTCGGTGCCGGGGAGCTGTTTTTT. It codes for CASSFGAGELFF.

This clonotype has just a few counts. The chain uses TRBV10-3 and TRBJ2-7, with 11 nucleotides matching TRBD2. V shed 3 bases and J 4 bases; nucleotides not matched to a gene: 2. Germline CDR1 and CDR2: ENHRY and SYGVKD. The CDR3 sequence is 14 residues long. CDR3 sequence reads: CAISDRTSGYEQYF. The CDR3 nucleotides read TGTGCCATCAGTGATAGGACTAGCGGGTACGAGCAGTACTTC.

The chain employs TRBV20-1 and TRBJ2-7; no clear D. CDR1 is DFQATT, CDR2 SNEGSKA, per germline (reference sequence). Trimming cost V 1 base and J 2 bases, with 6 bases left between them. This CDR3 is built from 12 residues. CDR3 sequence reads: CSARGATYEQYF. CDR3 coding DNA: TGCAGTGCTAGAGGAGCAACCTACGAGCAGTACTTC.

The V and J genes are TRBV27 and TRBJ2-3; D not resolved. Germline V gives CDR1 MNHEY, CDR2 SMNVEV (reference sequence). There are 15 residues in the CDR3. Between the trimmed V and J ends, which lost 2 bases and 0 bases, there was a span of 9 bases. CDR3 in DNA: TGTGCCAGCAGTTTAGGGTCCGCTAGCACAGATACGCAGTATTTT. This gives the protein CASSLGSASTDTQYF.

This clonotype was detected a few times. The chain is built from TRBV30 and TRBJ1-2; TRBD1 might be the D (5 bases). The germline gives CDR1 GTSNPN, CDR2 SVGIG (reference sequence). The CDR3 length is 14 residues. Trimming stripped 2 bases from V and 5 bases from J, with 15 bases between. This chain's CDR3 is CAWSPRGRVYGYTF. CDR3 coding DNA: TGTGCCTGGAGTCCTCGGGGCAGGGTTTATGGCTACACCTTC.

This clonotype came up a few times. This chain links TRBV20-1 with TRBJ2-1; 8 nucleotides agree with TRBD2. Unmatched junction bases numbered 13, after V lost 5 bases and J lost 4 bases. The germline V gene encodes CDR1 DFQATT and CDR2 SNEGSKA (reference sequence). CDR3 length equals 16 residues. CDR3 residues: CSASGLEISPYNEQFF. CDR3 DNA sequence: TGCAGTGCTTCGGGACTAGAGATCTCTCCTTACAATGAGCAGTTCTTC.

The V call is TRBV9, the J call TRBJ2-1, with unresolved D. V lost 3 bases and J lost 10, with 8 bases in between. Germline V gives CDR1 SGDLS, CDR2 YYNGEE. The CDR3 loop spans 11 amino acids. Written as DNA, the CDR3 is TGTGCCAGCAGCGGAGCTGGAGAGCAGTTCTTC. This sequence encodes CASSGAGEQFF.